The text below deals with one T cell receptor (beta chain). The antigen is unknown. Germline V lookup: CDR1 SGHDT, CDR2 YYEEEE. This CDR3 is built from 12 residues. V was trimmed by 1 base and J by 4 bases, leaving 6 bases between them. The entry originates in a study of cytomegalovirus exposure and HLA in healthy donors. Study information: About four fifths of around 400 genotyped donors fell in the Caucasian-associated ancestry cluster.

Study conclusions and caveats: Later analysis associated a missense DCLRE1C variant with TCR beta V- and J-gene trimming. Most of the TCR beta V segments (in an earlier analysis) were productive either about 87% or about 30% of the time.

The study ran its PCR with 60 Vbeta and 13 Jbeta primers. Per the original methods: A later analysis counted 65 million to 95 million unique TCR beta chains, 9.5 million to 12 million shared. Libraries were prepared by immunoSEQ multiplex PCR; TCRdb keeps only in-frame clonotypes and omits some of them. V, J and clone size are taken as reported in that table, and D and trimming were inferred from the DNA itself. This table holds roughly 250,000 clones, about 80% found once. This sequence joins TRBV5-6 and TRBJ2-7; no definite D call. The clonotype originates from a girl aged 2 to 10 in good health and CMV-seronegative. The sequenced sample consisted of PBMCs. The CDR3 coding sequence is TGTGCCAGCAGCTTGCCCAGTTACGAGCAGTACTTC. Its translation: CASSLPSYEQYF. Full variable domain (missing parts from reference TRBV5-6 and TRBJ2-7): DAGVTQSPTHLIKTRGQQVTLRCSPKSGHDTVSWYQQALGQGPQFIFQYYEEEERQRGNFPDRFSGHQFPNYSSELNVNALLLGDSALYLCASSLPSYEQYFGPGTRLTVT.